The clone carrying this T cell receptor beta chain was seen ten or more times. This sample is drawn from a study of CD8 T cells in ankylosing spondylitis. The CDR3 is 16 amino acids. Germline V gives CDR1 ENHRY, CDR2 SYGVKD. V lost 10 bases and J 2 bases, leaving 24 bases between the germline ends. A quantitative 5'-RACE method, one with molecular barcodes, was used to make TCR beta libraries. TCRdb recomputed calls from the 5' RACE reads with MiXCR, one row per CDR3 protein. The sample lists 250,000 or so distinct CDR3 sequences, more than 20% seen once, with 0.5% to 0.65% in the top ten. The sequencing input was blood, either unsorted or a sorted T cell fraction (not recorded which). The sequence was obtained from a male donor with ankylosing spondylitis or in good health (not recorded which). This chain connects TRBV10-3 to TRBJ2-7; either TRBD1 or TRBD2 may fit D (6 bases each). The CDR3 protein is CASEPGPRGRTYEQYF. The CDR3 DNA reads as TGTGCCAGCGAACCTGGCCCACGGGGGCGTACCTACGAGCAGTACTTC.